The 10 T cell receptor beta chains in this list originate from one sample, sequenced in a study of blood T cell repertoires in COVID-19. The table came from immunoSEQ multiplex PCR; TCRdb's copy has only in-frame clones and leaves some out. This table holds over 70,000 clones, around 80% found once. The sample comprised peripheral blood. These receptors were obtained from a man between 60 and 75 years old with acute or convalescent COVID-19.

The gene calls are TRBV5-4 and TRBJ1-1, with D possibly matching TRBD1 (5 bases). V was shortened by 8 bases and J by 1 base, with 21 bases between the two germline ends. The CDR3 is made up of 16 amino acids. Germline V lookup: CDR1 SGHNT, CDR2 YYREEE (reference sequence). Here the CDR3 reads CASFPLGGVENTEAFF. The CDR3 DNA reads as TGTGCCAGTTTCCCCCTAGGAGGGGTGGAGAACACTGAAGCTTTCTTT. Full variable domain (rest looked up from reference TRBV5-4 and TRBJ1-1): ETGVTQSPTHLIKTRGQQVTLRCSSQSGHNTVSWYQQALGQGPQFIFQYYREEENGRGNFPPRFSGLQFPNYSSELNVNALELDDSALYLCASFPLGGVENTEAFFGQGTRLTVV.

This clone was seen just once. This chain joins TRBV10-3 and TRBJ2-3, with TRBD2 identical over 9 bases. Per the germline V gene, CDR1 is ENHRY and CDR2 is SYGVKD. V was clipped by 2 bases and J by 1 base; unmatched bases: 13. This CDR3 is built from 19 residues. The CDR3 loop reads CAISEPRFSGGFGTDTQYF. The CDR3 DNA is TGTGCCATCAGTGAGCCCAGGTTTAGCGGGGGTTTTGGCACAGATACGCAGTATTTT.

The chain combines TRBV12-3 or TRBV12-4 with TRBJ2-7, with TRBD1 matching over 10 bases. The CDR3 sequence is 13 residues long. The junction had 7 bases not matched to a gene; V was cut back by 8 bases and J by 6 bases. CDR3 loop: CASHRDRGGEQYF. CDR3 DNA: TGTGCCAGCCACCGGGACAGGGGTGGCGAGCAGTACTTC.

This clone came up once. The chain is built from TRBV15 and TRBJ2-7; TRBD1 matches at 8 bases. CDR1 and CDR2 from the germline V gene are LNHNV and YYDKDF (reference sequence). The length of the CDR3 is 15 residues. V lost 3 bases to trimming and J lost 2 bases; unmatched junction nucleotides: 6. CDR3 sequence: CATSRDRVSTYEQYF. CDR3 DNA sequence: TGTGCCACCAGCAGGGACAGGGTATCCACCTACGAGCAGTACTTC.

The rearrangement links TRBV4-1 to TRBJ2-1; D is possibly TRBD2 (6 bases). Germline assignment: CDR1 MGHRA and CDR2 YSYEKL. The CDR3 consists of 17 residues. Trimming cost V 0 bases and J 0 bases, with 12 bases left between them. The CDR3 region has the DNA TGCGCCAGCAGCCAAGATCCGGCGGGAAGCTCCTACAATGAGCAGTTCTTC. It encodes CASSQDPAGSSYNEQFF.

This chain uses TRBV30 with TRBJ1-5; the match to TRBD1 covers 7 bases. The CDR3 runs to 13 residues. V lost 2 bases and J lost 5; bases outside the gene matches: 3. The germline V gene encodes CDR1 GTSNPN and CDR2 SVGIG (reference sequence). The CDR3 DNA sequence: TGTGCCTGGAGTCGCGACAGGGATCAGCCCCAGCATTTT. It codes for CAWSRDRDQPQHF.

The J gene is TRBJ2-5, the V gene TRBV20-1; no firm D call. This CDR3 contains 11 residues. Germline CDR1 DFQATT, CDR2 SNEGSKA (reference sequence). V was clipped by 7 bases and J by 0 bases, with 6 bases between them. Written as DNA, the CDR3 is TGCAGTGGAGCGTACCAAGAGACCCAGTACTTC. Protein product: CSGAYQETQYF.

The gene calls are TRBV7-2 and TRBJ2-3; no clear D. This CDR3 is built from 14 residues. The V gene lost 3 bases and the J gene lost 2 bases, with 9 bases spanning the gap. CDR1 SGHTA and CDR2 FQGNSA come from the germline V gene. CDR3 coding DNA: TGTGCCAGCAGCTTGAGGCGATCCACAGATACGCAGTATTTT. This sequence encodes CASSLRRSTDTQYF.

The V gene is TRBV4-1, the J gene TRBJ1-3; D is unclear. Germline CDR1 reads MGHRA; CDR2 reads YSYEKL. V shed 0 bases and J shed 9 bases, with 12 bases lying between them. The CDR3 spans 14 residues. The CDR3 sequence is CASSQDRQVGTIYF. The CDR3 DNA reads TGCGCCAGCAGCCAAGATAGGCAGGTCGGCACCATATATTTT.

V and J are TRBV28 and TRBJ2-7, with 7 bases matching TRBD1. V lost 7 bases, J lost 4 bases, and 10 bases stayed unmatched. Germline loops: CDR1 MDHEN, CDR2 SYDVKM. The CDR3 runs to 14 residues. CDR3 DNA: TGTGCCAGCACCACAGGTGGGACAGAGTACGAGCAGTACTTC. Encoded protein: CASTTGGTEYEQYF.